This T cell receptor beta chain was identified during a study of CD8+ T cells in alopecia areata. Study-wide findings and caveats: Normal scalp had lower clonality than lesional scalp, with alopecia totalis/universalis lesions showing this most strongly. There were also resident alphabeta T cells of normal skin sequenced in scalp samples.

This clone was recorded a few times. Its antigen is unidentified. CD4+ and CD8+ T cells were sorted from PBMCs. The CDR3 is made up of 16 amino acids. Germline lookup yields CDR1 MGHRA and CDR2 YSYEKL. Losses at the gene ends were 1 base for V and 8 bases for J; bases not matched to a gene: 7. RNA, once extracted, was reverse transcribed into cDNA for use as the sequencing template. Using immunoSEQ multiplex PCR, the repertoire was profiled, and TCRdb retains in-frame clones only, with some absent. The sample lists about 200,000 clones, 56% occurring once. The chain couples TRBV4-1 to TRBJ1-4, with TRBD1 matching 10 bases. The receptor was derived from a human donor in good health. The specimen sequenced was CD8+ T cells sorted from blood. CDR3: CASSQVLGQGYEKLFF. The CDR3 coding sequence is TGCGCCAGCAGCCAAGTTCTGGGACAGGGGTACGAAAAACTGTTTTTT.